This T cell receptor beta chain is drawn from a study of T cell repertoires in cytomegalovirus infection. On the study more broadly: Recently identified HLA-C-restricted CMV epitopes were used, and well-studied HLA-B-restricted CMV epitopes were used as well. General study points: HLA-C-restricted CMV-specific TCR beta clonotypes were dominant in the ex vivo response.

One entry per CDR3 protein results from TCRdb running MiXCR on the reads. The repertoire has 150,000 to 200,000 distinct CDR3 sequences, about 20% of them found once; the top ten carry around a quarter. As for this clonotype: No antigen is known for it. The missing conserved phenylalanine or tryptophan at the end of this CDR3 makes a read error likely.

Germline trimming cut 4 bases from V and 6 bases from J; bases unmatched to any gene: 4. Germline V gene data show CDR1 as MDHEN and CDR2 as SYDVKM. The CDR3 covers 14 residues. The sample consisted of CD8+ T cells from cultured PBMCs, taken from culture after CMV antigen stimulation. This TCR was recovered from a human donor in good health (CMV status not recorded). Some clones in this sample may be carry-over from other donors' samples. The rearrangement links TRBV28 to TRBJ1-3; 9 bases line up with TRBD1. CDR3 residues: CASSYGQGSNTIYL. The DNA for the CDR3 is TGTGCCAGCAGTTACGGACAGGGGTCAAACACCATATATTTA.